The clone carrying this TCR beta chain has a count of ten or more. The data were obtained in a study of early T cells in non-severe SARS-CoV-2 infection. Study as a whole: The chains were unpaired, and the sequenced material was bulk RNA from unsorted whole blood.

TCRdb re-derived calls from the 5' RACE reads in MiXCR, one entry per CDR3 protein. The sample holds approximately 34,000 distinct CDR3 sequences, roughly 5.4% seen once. CDR1 is WNHNN and CDR2 is SYGVQD in the germline V gene (reference sequence). This CDR3 has 14 residues. Trimming removed 3 bases from V and 7 bases from J, with 16 bases in between. The starting material was whole blood, obtained at baseline. This TCR came from an adult who was a healthcare worker with PCR-confirmed SARS-CoV-2 infection or an uninfected control (not recorded which). The chain links TRBV10-1 to TRBJ2-7; D is perhaps TRBD1 or TRBD2 (5 bases each). The DNA for the CDR3 is TGCGCCAGCAGTGAAGACGGGACCTCTGGGGAGCAGTACTTC. Translation: CASSEDGTSGEQYF.